Sequencing of this T cell receptor beta chain was carried out in a study of T cells expressing NK-cell markers. General study points: Four of the donors also had these clonotypes leading their CD3+CD56-NKG2C+ fraction.

No DNA is given; TCRdb re-called the 5' RACE reads and lists each CDR3 protein once. Its table lists roughly 350,000 distinct CDR3 sequences. Worth noting for this clonotype: The antigen is unknown.

The receptor was isolated from a man aged 18-69 years in good health. The specimen was blood T cells: a sorted CD56 or NKG2C T cell subset, CD4+ or CD8+ T cells, or bulk PBMC T cells (not recorded which).

The CDR3 sequence is CASSLGPRGPTYEQYF. The chain recombines TRBV11-3 with TRBJ2-7; without DNA, the TCRdb call of TRBD1 cannot be checked. Germline values: CDR1 SGHNT, CDR2 YENEEA. The CDR3 runs to 16 residues.